This TCR beta chain was documented in a study of T cells in Graves' hyperthyroidism and ophthalmopathy. RNA transcripts were the template for amplifying TCR beta CDR3 regions. HTBI primers were used for first-round RT-PCR of the TCR CDR3. MiXCR, run by TCRdb on the multiplex PCR reads, gives a single entry per CDR3 protein. The table includes about 480,000 distinct CDR3 sequences, around 15% detected once. Patients aged 18 to 65 had newly diagnosed hyperthyroidism of under 2 months' duration. Clinicians diagnosed patients from clinical symptoms, serum thyroxine and TRAb, thyroid ultrasound and orbital computed tomography. The PBMCs were sourced from fresh peripheral blood (about 9.6 ml). V was pared by 2 bases and J by 6 bases, with 9 bases between. The CDR3 is 13 amino acids. CDR1 is WSHSY, CDR2 SAAADI, per germline. Notes on the study in general: The majority of expanded thyroid clonotypes above 0.001 also appeared in blood.

This clonotype was detected many times. Antigen unknown. The sample consisted of blood. The TCR comes from a woman younger than 35 with Graves' hyperthyroidism. J is TRBJ2-3 and V is TRBV10-2; TRBD2 might be the D (6 bases). The CDR3 protein is CASSELRGDTQYF. In DNA, the CDR3 is TGCGCCAGCAGTGAGCTCCGGGGGGATACGCAGTATTTT.